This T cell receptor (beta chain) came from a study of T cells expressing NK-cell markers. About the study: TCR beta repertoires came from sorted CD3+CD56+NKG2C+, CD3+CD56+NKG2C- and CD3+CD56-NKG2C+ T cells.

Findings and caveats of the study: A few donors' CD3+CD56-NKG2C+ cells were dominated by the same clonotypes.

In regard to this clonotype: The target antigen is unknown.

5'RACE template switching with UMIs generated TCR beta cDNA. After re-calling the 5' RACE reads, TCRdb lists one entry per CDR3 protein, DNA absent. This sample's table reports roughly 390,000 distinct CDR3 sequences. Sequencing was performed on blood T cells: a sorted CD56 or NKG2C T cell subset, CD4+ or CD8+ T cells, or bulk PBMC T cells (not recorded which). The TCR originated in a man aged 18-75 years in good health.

The CDR3 sequence: CASSLIVGPYEQYF. The V call is TRBV7-2, the J call TRBJ2-7; the TCRdb call, TRBD1, lacks DNA for checking. Per the germline V gene, CDR1 is SGHTA and CDR2 is FQGNSA. The CDR3 consists of 14 residues.